These 8 T cell receptor beta chains were sequenced from one sample in a study of blood T cell repertoires in COVID-19. The assay was immunoSEQ multiplex PCR, and TCRdb's table has in-frame clones only and misses some. The table lists some 150,000 clones, 80% to 90% of them singletons, with around 6.7% in the top ten. The source material was peripheral blood. All receptors come from a woman aged 45-65 years in a cohort sampled during active or convalescent COVID-19.

This clone was detected a few times. The rearrangement uses TRBV4-1 and TRBJ2-7; 10 bases fit TRBD1. The CDR3 has 16 amino acids. CDR1 is MGHRA, CDR2 YSYEKL, per germline. Trimming at V came to 0 bases and at J to 3 bases, leaving 5 bases not matched to a gene. The CDR3 bases are TGCGCCAGCAGCCAAGATCTTTGGACAGGGGGCTACGAGCAGTACTTC. The encoded protein is CASSQDLWTGGYEQYF.

The gene calls are TRBV2 and TRBJ2-6; D might be TRBD2 (7 bases). This CDR3 has 23 residues. Trimming stripped 4 bases from V and 0 bases from J, with 31 bases between. Germline V gene sequence: CDR1 SNHLY, CDR2 FYNNEI. As DNA, the CDR3 is TGTGCCAGCAGTGGGGAGGGGGTCAGGTCTTCTTTCCTACCATACTCTGGGGCCAACGTCCTGACTTTC. This sequence encodes CASSGEGVRSSFLPYSGANVLTF.

The chain links TRBV5-4 to TRBJ2-3; 10 bases match TRBD1. V was clipped by 4 bases and J by 3 bases; unmatched bases: 11. The CDR3 is made up of 17 amino acids. CDR1 SGHNT and CDR2 YYREEE come from the germline V gene (reference sequence). The CDR3 reads CASSPTPPGQGTDTQYF. The CDR3 DNA is TGTGCCAGCAGCCCAACCCCCCCGGGACAGGGGACAGATACGCAGTATTTT.

A few counts support this clone. V usage is TRBV6-2 or TRBV6-3 and J usage is TRBJ2-3; 8 bases line up with TRBD1. Germline CDR1 and CDR2: MNHEY and SVGEGT. CDR3 size: 16 residues. V dropped 3 bases and J dropped 6; count of bases not matched to a gene: 11. CDR3 nucleotide sequence: TGTGCCAGCAGTTATCCAAGGACAGGGTGGGGGGATACGCAGTATTTT. It translates to CASSYPRTGWGDTQYF.

This clone was observed a single time. V gene TRBV12-5 combines with J gene TRBJ1-2; TRBD1 aligns across 9 bases. The length of the CDR3 is 17 residues. The germline gives CDR1 LGHNT, CDR2 FRNRAP. V was clipped by 1 base and J by 4 bases; unmatched bases: 10. The CDR3 nucleotides read TGTGCTAGTGGTTTGGGGCTAACCGGGACAGGGATCTATGGCTACACCTTC. Translating it yields CASGLGLTGTGIYGYTF.

This rearrangement joins TRBV30 to TRBJ2-2; TRBD2 matches at 9 bases. Germline V gives CDR1 GTSNPN, CDR2 SVGIG (reference sequence). After removal of 5 bases from V and 3 bases from J, the junction contained 7 bases not matched to a gene. CDR3 length: 15 residues. The CDR3 loop reads CAWEKGLAYTGELFF. The CDR3, as DNA: TGTGCCTGGGAGAAGGGACTAGCTTACACCGGGGAGCTGTTTTTT.

This chain uses TRBV9 with TRBJ2-3; the D gene is possibly TRBD2 (6 bases). The germline gives CDR1 SGDLS, CDR2 YYNGEE. With 3 bases removed from V and 8 bases from J, the gap between germline ends came to 22 bases. This CDR3 spans 16 amino acids. The CDR3 protein is CASSGEGTQRVSTQYF. The CDR3 DNA follows: TGTGCCAGCAGCGGGGAAGGGACTCAACGTGTAAGTACGCAGTATTTT.

This clone appeared a few times. This chain joins TRBV14 and TRBJ2-5; D perhaps matches TRBD2 (5 bases). The CDR3 sequence is 15 residues long. CDR1 and CDR2 from the germline V gene are SGHDN and FVKESK. Trimming left V 4 bases short and J 5 bases short, with 17 bases between. The CDR3 DNA is TGTGCCAGCAGCCGAAGAGGGTTGCTGTGGGAGACCCAGTACTTC. This codes for CASSRRGLLWETQYF.